The 21 T cell receptor beta chains listed next were all sequenced from one sample in a study of T-cell reconstitution after alpha-beta-depleted transplantation in children. The TCRbeta library incorporated unique molecular identifiers. Each CDR3 protein is one row after TCRdb ran MiXCR on the PCR reads. Of 250,000 to 300,000 distinct CDR3 sequences in the sample, approximately 9.8% were seen once. Sequenced here: PBMCs from the stem cell graft donor, sampled from the stem cell graft. The origin of the receptors is a human donor who donated a stem cell graft to a child with SCID.

This sequence joins TRBV19 and TRBJ1-1; D call uncertain. The CDR3 is 13 residues long. Germline CDR1 and CDR2: LNHDA and SQIVND (reference sequence). V was pared by 7 bases and J by 0 bases, with 9 bases between. CDR3 DNA: TGTGCCAGTAATGGGCTAATGAACACTGAAGCTTTCTTT. As protein: CASNGLMNTEAFF.

In this sample, this clonotype turned up many times. This chain connects TRBV10-3 to TRBJ2-7; TRBD1 is a possible D gene (6 bases). CDR3 length equals 14 residues. Trimming pared 3 bases from V and 1 base from J, leaving 10 bases between. Germline V gene data show CDR1 as ENHRY and CDR2 as SYGVKD. Here the CDR3 reads CAISEGGTSYEQYF. CDR3 DNA sequence: TGTGCCATCAGTGAAGGGGGAACTTCCTACGAGCAGTACTTC.

This clonotype has just a few counts. This rearrangement joins TRBV7-9 to TRBJ2-1; 10 bases align to TRBD1. The CDR3 is 17 amino acids. V dropped 7 bases and J dropped 4; count of bases not matched to a gene: 13. CDR1 is SEHNR and CDR2 is FQNEAQ in the germline V gene (reference sequence). The CDR3 region is CASIKEVGTGVYNEQFF. As DNA, the CDR3 is TGTGCCAGCATCAAAGAGGTGGGGACAGGGGTATACAATGAGCAGTTCTTC.

This clonotype has just a few counts. J is TRBJ2-1 and V is TRBV12-3 or TRBV12-4; either TRBD1 or TRBD2 may fit D (5 bases each). The CDR3 sequence is 16 residues long. Trimming pared 4 bases from V and 0 bases from J, leaving 13 bases between. For the CDR3, the DNA is TGTGCCAGCAGTTGGTGGGACCAAGCCTCCTACAATGAGCAGTTCTTC. Its protein is CASSWWDQASYNEQFF.

This clonotype was recorded many times. The V gene is TRBV3-1, the J gene TRBJ2-5; 8 bases match TRBD2. CDR3 length: 14 residues. Per the germline V gene, CDR1 is LGHDT and CDR2 is YNNKEL (reference sequence). After removal of 4 bases from V and 2 bases from J, the junction contained 3 bases not matched to a gene. The CDR3 nucleotides are TGTGCCAGCAGCCGGGGACTAGTTCAAGAGACCCAGTACTTC. It yields the protein CASSRGLVQETQYF.

This chain connects TRBV12-3 or TRBV12-4 to TRBJ1-5; no clear D gene. V was trimmed by 5 bases and J by 6 bases, leaving 8 bases between them. There are 12 residues in the CDR3. The CDR3 reads CASSRGRQPQHF. DNA for the CDR3: TGTGCCAGCAGTCGTGGACGTCAGCCCCAGCATTTT.

This clonotype was counted only a few times. The V call is TRBV10-3, the J call TRBJ1-2; 10 bases fit TRBD1. This CDR3 contains 17 residues. After removal of 0 bases from V and 7 bases from J, the junction contained 11 bases not matched to a gene. Germline V gene data show CDR1 as ENHRY and CDR2 as SYGVKD. CDR3 DNA: TGTGCCATCAGTGAGTCGTGGACAGGGGGAACAGGAGGTGGCTACACCTTC. Translated, it gives CAISESWTGGTGGGYTF.

V gene TRBV7-2 combines with J gene TRBJ2-5; no reliable D call. The CDR3 runs 14 residues. Trimming took off 1 base at V and 5 bases at J, with 11 bases between the two ends. The germline V gene encodes CDR1 SGHTA and CDR2 FQGNSA. The CDR3 DNA follows: TGTGCCAGCAGCTTAGGACCCGGGTTGGAGACCCAGTACTTC. Translation gives CASSLGPGLETQYF.

This clonotype was picked up a small number of times. The chain is built from TRBV27 and TRBJ1-4, with D tentatively TRBD1 (6 bases). V gave up 3 bases and J gave up 8 bases, with 16 bases separating them. Germline loops: CDR1 MNHEY, CDR2 SMNVEV (reference sequence). There are 15 residues in the CDR3. CDR3 in DNA: TGTGCCAGCAGTTTCACCACAGGGCTTGGGGAAAAACTGTTTTTT. Translated, it gives CASSFTTGLGEKLFF. Full variable domain (missing parts from reference TRBV27 and TRBJ1-4): EAQVTQNPRYLITVTGKKLTVTCSQNMNHEYMSWYRQDPGLGLRQIYYSMNVEVTDKGDVPEGYKVSRKEKRNFPLILESPSPNQTSLYFCASSFTTGLGEKLFFGSGTQLSVL.

This rearrangement joins TRBV7-3 to TRBJ2-1, with 9 nucleotides matching TRBD2. This CDR3 has 16 residues. Trimming took 5 bases from V and 12 from J; bases not matched to a gene: 17. Germline values: CDR1 SGHTA, CDR2 FQGTGA. The CDR3 DNA is TGTGCCAGCAGCCTCGATCCGGGGACTAGCCGGTCAGGGCAGTTCTTC. Its protein product is CASSLDPGTSRSGQFF.

This clonotype has more than one count but fewer than ten. CDR3 nucleotides: TGCAGTGCCCCTCCAGGGGGGGCGGGTAATGAGCAGTTCTTC. It is translated as CSAPPGGAGNEQFF. The J gene is TRBJ2-1, the V gene TRBV20-1; D may correspond to TRBD1 or TRBD2 (7 bases each). The germline V gene encodes CDR1 DFQATT and CDR2 SNEGSKA (reference sequence). This CDR3 has 14 amino acids. V lost 6 bases to trimming and J lost 7 bases, with 19 bases between them.

The genes are TRBV5-1 and TRBJ1-3; D not resolved. The V gene's germline CDR1 is SGHRS and CDR2 YFSETQ. The CDR3 covers 16 residues. V shed 0 bases and J shed 2 bases, with 12 bases lying between them. CDR3 coding DNA: TGCGCCAGCAGCTTGGACTTGTATCACCCTGGAAACACCATATATTTT. Translated, it gives CASSLDLYHPGNTIYF.

This clonotype was seen more than once but under ten times. The chain employs TRBV12-3 or TRBV12-4 and TRBJ1-1; TRBD1 matches at 8 bases. V lost 5 bases to trimming and J lost 4 bases; unmatched junction nucleotides: 9. The CDR3 loop spans 15 amino acids. The CDR3 loop is CASSGNQGASTEAFF. As DNA, the CDR3 is TGTGCCAGCAGTGGAAACCAGGGGGCTAGCACTGAAGCTTTCTTT.

This clonotype was seen a handful of times. The chain combines TRBV29-1 with TRBJ1-5; D is unresolved. The germline gives CDR1 SQVTM, CDR2 ANQGSEA. Between the trimmed V and J ends, which lost 6 bases and 0 bases, there was a span of 6 bases. The CDR3 has 12 amino acids. The CDR3 DNA follows: TGCAGCGTCGGACGTAGCAATCAGCCCCAGCATTTT. Amino acid sequence: CSVGRSNQPQHF.

A few counts support this clonotype. The chain combines TRBV4-1 with TRBJ2-5, with no clear D. The V end lost 1 base, the J end lost 1 base, and 7 bases lay between the germline ends. The germline V gene encodes CDR1 MGHRA and CDR2 YSYEKL. The CDR3 contains 14 residues. In nucleotides, the CDR3 is TGCGCCAGCAGCCAAGTCCCGGGCCAAGAGACCCAGTACTTC. This translates into CASSQVPGQETQYF.

The chain joins TRBV12-3 or TRBV12-4 to TRBJ1-5; D not resolved. The CDR3 loop spans 14 amino acids. V dropped 0 bases and J dropped 5 bases, with 8 bases sitting between them. CDR3 nucleotides: TGTGCCAGCAGTTTAGCCCCCAGATATCAGCCCCAGCATTTT. Protein: CASSLAPRYQPQHF.

This clonotype showed up just a few times. V gene TRBV7-8 combines with J gene TRBJ1-1; 8 bases agree with TRBD1. CDR3 length equals 14 residues. Germline V gene sequence: CDR1 SGHVS, CDR2 FQNEAQ. V shed 5 bases and J 4 bases; nucleotides not matched to a gene: 6. The chain's CDR3 is CASSPRQGPTEAFF. The CDR3 DNA reads as TGTGCCAGCAGCCCTCGACAGGGGCCCACTGAAGCTTTCTTT.

This chain joins TRBV12-3 or TRBV12-4 and TRBJ1-1, with 9 bases identical to TRBD1. This CDR3 has 13 residues. With 7 bases clipped from V and 6 bases from J, the junction kept 6 bases outside the gene matches. The CDR3 nucleotides read TGTGCCAGCACCGGGACAGGGATCGCTGAAGCTTTCTTT. It codes for CASTGTGIAEAFF.

V and J are TRBV12-3 or TRBV12-4 and TRBJ2-5, with 8 positions matching TRBD1. This CDR3 has 17 residues. The V segment lost 5 bases and the J segment 0 bases; nucleotides outside the gene matches: 11. The CDR3 loop reads CASSEPLRTGNQETQYF. CDR3 DNA sequence: TGTGCCAGCAGTGAACCCCTACGGACAGGGAACCAAGAGACCCAGTACTTC.

This chain connects TRBV4-1 to TRBJ2-2; tentatively, D is TRBD1 (5 bases). This CDR3 region has 13 residues. Germline CDR1 is MGHRA and CDR2 is YSYEKL. Trimming shortened V by 5 bases and J by 3 bases, and 7 bases separated the two germline ends. CDR3 nucleotide sequence: TGCGCCAGCAGCGGGGCGTACACCGGGGAGCTGTTTTTT. The encoded protein is CASSGAYTGELFF.

The gene calls are TRBV5-1 and TRBJ2-1; 11 positions match TRBD1. The CDR3 spans 14 residues. Germline CDR1 and CDR2: SGHRS and YFSETQ. The trim removed 4 bases at V and 7 bases at J, leaving 4 bases unmatched. CDR3 nucleotide sequence: TGCGCCAGCAGCGCGGGACAGGGGGGTAATGAGCAGTTCTTC. Residues: CASSAGQGGNEQFF.